This note documents a single TCR beta chain sequence. Antigen: not known. The data are from a study of OX40 agonist ivuxolimab in advanced cancers. Points from the study as a whole: It was not determined which antigens were specifically recognized by the peripheral T cells that had undergone clonal expansion. Those patients achieving a partial response at 0.1-3.0 mg/kg showed among the lowest clonal expansion.

Germline assignment: CDR1 SGHRS and CDR2 YFSETQ. This CDR3 is built from 16 residues. Trimming left V 3 bases short and J 1 base short, with 16 bases between. The timepoints at which blood was sampled were baseline, cycle 4 day 1, and cycle 7 day 1. Profiling relied on immunoSEQ multiplex PCR, and the TCRdb table lists in-frame clones only, not all of them. The data contain some 70,000 clones, around 83% of them seen just once; the ten biggest clones take up over 1.3%. This rearrangement joins TRBV5-1 to TRBJ1-1, with a weak D call TRBD1 (6 bases). The sequences come from CD4+ or CD8+ T cells sorted from blood, collected in a trial of the OX40 agonist ivuxolimab. The sequence was obtained from an adult with an advanced solid tumor such as melanoma, head and neck, liver or kidney cancer. CDR3 nucleotide sequence: TGCGCCAGCAGCTATTTGACAGGCGGGGCGAACACTGAAGCTTTCTTT. Translation gives CASSYLTGGANTEAFF.